One sample yielded the 29 T cell receptor beta chains listed below, sequenced in a study of blood T cell repertoires in COVID-19. Only in-frame clones appear in the TCRdb table, and some are missing; sequencing was by immunoSEQ multiplex PCR. The data hold more than 90,000 clones, with 75% to 90% observed a single time. Specimen: peripheral blood. These receptors were taken from a man older than 75 with acute or convalescent COVID-19.

The chain combines TRBV5-4 with TRBJ1-2; TRBD1 matches at 8 bases. Germline-derived CDR1 and CDR2 are SGHNT and YYREEE (reference sequence). V shed 2 bases, J shed 4 bases, and the junction held 13 bases outside the gene matches. CDR3 length equals 17 residues. The CDR3 spells CASSFYQGAKTSYGYTF. CDR3 bases: TGTGCCAGCAGCTTCTATCAGGGGGCAAAGACATCCTATGGCTACACCTTC. Together with reference TRBV5-4 and TRBJ1-2, the CDR3 gives the full variable domain: ETGVTQSPTHLIKTRGQQVTLRCSSQSGHNTVSWYQQALGQGPQFIFQYYREEENGRGNFPPRFSGLQFPNYSSELNVNALELDDSALYLCASSFYQGAKTSYGYTFGSGTRLTVV.

V and J are TRBV5-1 and TRBJ2-7; 11 bases match TRBD1. The V gene end was trimmed by 4 bases and the J gene end by 5 bases; junction bases not matched to a gene: 8. This CDR3 has 15 residues. Germline CDR1 and CDR2: SGHRS and YFSETQ. CDR3 loop: CASSPGQGAKNEQYF. The CDR3, as DNA: TGCGCCAGCAGCCCCGGACAGGGGGCGAAAAACGAGCAGTACTTC.

The chain combines TRBV6-6 with TRBJ2-7; 16 nucleotides line up with TRBD2. V lost 5 bases to trimming and J lost 0 bases; unmatched junction nucleotides: 7. The CDR3 extends over 18 amino acids. CDR1 and CDR2 from the germline V gene are MNHNY and SVGAGI (reference sequence). CDR3 coding DNA: TGTGCCAGCAGTCCGGGACTAGCGGGAGGGCCGGTCTCCTACGAGCAGTACTTC. Translation gives CASSPGLAGGPVSYEQYF.

The chain employs TRBV7-3 and TRBJ2-7, with D tentatively TRBD1 (5 bases). Trimming shortened V by 2 bases and J by 0 bases, and 17 bases separated the two germline ends. Germline V CDR1 and CDR2: SGHTA, FQGTGA. This CDR3 has 17 amino acids. The CDR3 loop is CASSLLPNNRFSYEQYF. The CDR3 nucleotides read TGTGCCAGCAGCTTATTGCCCAATAACAGGTTCTCCTACGAGCAGTACTTC.

V gene TRBV4-3 combines with J gene TRBJ1-1; D gene uncertain. The CDR3 contains 13 residues. Germline CDR1 reads LGHNA; CDR2 reads YSLEER. V lost 0 bases and J 10 bases, leaving 12 bases between the germline ends. The CDR3 DNA sequence: TGCGCCAGCAGCCAAGAAGAGGGCCTAGGAGCTTTCTTT. Translated: CASSQEEGLGAFF.

The chain uses TRBV5-1 and TRBJ2-5; 7 nucleotides match TRBD2. With V trimmed by 7 bases and J by 0 bases, 6 bases remained unmatched. This CDR3 has 14 amino acids. Per the germline V gene, CDR1 is SGHRS and CDR2 is YFSETQ. The CDR3 sequence: CASRGGGNQETQYF. The CDR3 DNA reads as TGCGCCAGCCGCGGCGGGGGAAACCAAGAGACCCAGTACTTC.

This clone was seen a single time. The V gene is TRBV6-2 or TRBV6-3, the J gene TRBJ2-7; the D gene is possibly TRBD2 (5 bases). The CDR3 covers 17 residues. Deletions cut 2 bases from V and 3 bases from J, with 20 bases between. Germline V gene data show CDR1 as MNHEY and CDR2 as SVGEGT. In DNA form, the CDR3 reads TGTGCCAGCAGTTACCGTAGTAGCGCCCCTCTTTTCTACGAGCAGTACTTC. It translates to CASSYRSSAPLFYEQYF.

V gene TRBV15 combines with J gene TRBJ1-2; D is undetermined. The V gene's germline CDR1 is LNHNV and CDR2 YYDKDF (reference sequence). V lost 4 bases and J 4 bases, leaving 10 bases between the germline ends. This CDR3 has 13 amino acids. The CDR3, as DNA: TGTGCCACCAGCATGTCAGGTCTCTATGGCTACACCTTC. This sequence encodes CATSMSGLYGYTF.

Turning to this clone: At the DNA level, this CDR3 is encoded by other sequences in the same sample as well. This chain links TRBV24-1 with TRBJ1-3, with D possibly being TRBD1 (6 bases). CDR3 length equals 15 residues. Trimming stripped 4 bases from V and 0 bases from J, with 9 bases between. Germline CDR1 KGHDR, CDR2 SFDVKD. CDR3: CATSETGISGNTIYF. CDR3 DNA: TGTGCCACCAGTGAAACAGGGATCTCTGGAAACACCATATATTTT.

The rearrangement links TRBV4-3 to TRBJ2-7; 8 nucleotides line up with TRBD1. Germline trimming cut 4 bases from V and 0 bases from J; bases unmatched to any gene: 2. Germline V gene data show CDR1 as LGHNA and CDR2 as YSLEER. The CDR3 contains 14 residues. The CDR3 DNA reads TGCGCCAGCAGCCGGACAGGGTTCTCCTACGAGCAGTACTTC. Protein sequence: CASSRTGFSYEQYF.

This chain uses TRBV5-1 with TRBJ1-1, with TRBD1 matching 7 bases. The CDR3 is made up of 14 amino acids. After removal of 2 bases from V and 1 base from J, the junction contained 2 bases not matched to a gene. The germline CDR1 and CDR2 sequences are SGHRS and YFSETQ. The CDR3 nucleotides read TGCGCCAGCAGCTTAGGACAGGCGAACACTGAAGCTTTCTTT. It codes for CASSLGQANTEAFF.

This clone is a singleton in its sample. This sequence joins TRBV7-2 and TRBJ2-7; 13 nucleotides match TRBD2. Trimming removed 7 bases from V and 3 bases from J; junction bases left unmatched: 3. The germline V gene encodes CDR1 SGHTA and CDR2 FQGNSA. The CDR3 spans 14 residues. The CDR3 reads CASNRLAGGYEQYF. DNA for the CDR3: TGTGCCAGCAACCGACTAGCGGGAGGCTACGAGCAGTACTTC.

The rearrangement links TRBV14 to TRBJ1-2, with D perhaps matching TRBD1 (6 bases). CDR3 length: 11 amino acids. The germline V gene has CDR1 SGHDN and CDR2 FVKESK. Trimming cost V 5 bases and J 7 bases, with 8 bases left between them. The CDR3 region is CASSSGVGYTF. CDR3 nucleotides: TGTGCCAGCAGCTCAGGGGTTGGCTACACCTTC.

V gene TRBV6-1 combines with J gene TRBJ2-5; 10 nucleotides line up with TRBD1. Germline assignment: CDR1 MNHNS and CDR2 SASEGT. Trimming at V came to 1 base and at J to 5 bases, leaving 4 bases not matched to a gene. The CDR3 totals 15 residues. The CDR3 loop reads CASSEGQGAGETQYF. CDR3 sequence (DNA): TGTGCCAGCAGTGAAGGACAGGGGGCCGGCGAGACCCAGTACTTC.

V and J are TRBV6-5 and TRBJ2-7; D unresolved. Germline lookup yields CDR1 MNHEY and CDR2 SVGAGI. V was pared by 2 bases and J by 4 bases, with 18 bases between. CDR3 length: 16 amino acids. CDR3 DNA sequence: TGTGCCAGCAGTTACCTAAGACTGATGCTGCCTTACGAGCAGTACTTC. The encoded protein is CASSYLRLMLPYEQYF.

V is TRBV11-1 and J is TRBJ2-7; TRBD2 is a possible D gene (6 bases). V gave up 5 bases and J gave up 2 bases, with 10 bases separating them. CDR3 length: 13 residues. Germline CDR1 is SGHAT and CDR2 is FQDESV (reference sequence). CDR3 residues: CASSRGETYEQYF. The CDR3 region has the DNA TGTGCCAGCAGCCGCGGGGAGACCTACGAGCAGTACTTC.

The rearrangement joins TRBV5-5 to TRBJ2-5; 15 nucleotides align to TRBD2. In germline, CDR1 is SGHKS, CDR2 YYEKEE (reference sequence). This CDR3 has 16 residues. V gave up 4 bases and J gave up 4 bases; unmatched junction bases: 5. For the CDR3, the DNA is TGTGCCAGCAGCCCAGGACTAGCGGGAGGGTTAGAGACCCAGTACTTC. Its translation is CASSPGLAGGLETQYF.

The V call is TRBV7-3, the J call TRBJ2-3; 7 nucleotides match TRBD1. Germline-derived CDR1 and CDR2 are SGHTA and FQGTGA. Unmatched junction bases numbered 4, after V lost 5 bases and J lost 5 bases. The CDR3 totals 13 residues. The CDR3 loop reads CASSQGQVDTQYF. DNA for the CDR3: TGTGCCAGCAGCCAAGGACAGGTAGATACGCAGTATTTT.

Turning to this clone: A junction end diverges from the germline sequence, so it may reflect a read error. The chain recombines TRBV7-7 with TRBJ2-7; D not certain. The germline V gene encodes CDR1 SSHAT and CDR2 FNYEAQ (reference sequence). The CDR3 length is 15 residues. The CDR3 is CASSFRHLGSYEQYF. The CDR3 nucleotides are TGTGCTAGCAGCTTTAGGCACCTAGGCTCCTACGAGCAGTACTTC.

The chain employs TRBV5-1 and TRBJ1-1; D not certain. V lost 1 base, J lost 6 bases, and 13 bases lay in between. CDR1 is SGHRS, CDR2 YFSETQ, per germline. CDR3 length: 14 amino acids. This CDR3 is CASSLTPGFAEAFF. CDR3 bases: TGCGCCAGCAGCTTGACTCCGGGGTTTGCTGAAGCTTTCTTT.

The V gene is TRBV5-1, the J gene TRBJ2-5; D may be TRBD1 (6 bases). CDR3 size: 14 residues. Deletions cut 2 bases from V and 2 bases from J, with 10 bases between. Germline values: CDR1 SGHRS, CDR2 YFSETQ. CDR3 nucleotide sequence: TGCGCCAGCAGCTTCGGGCAGGGGCAAGAGACCCAGTACTTC. Amino acids: CASSFGQGQETQYF.

The V and J genes are TRBV2 and TRBJ1-1; TRBD1 might be the D (6 bases). The CDR3 contains 14 residues. Per the germline V gene, CDR1 is SNHLY and CDR2 is FYNNEI. V shed 6 bases and J shed 0 bases, with 11 bases lying between them. The CDR3 loop is CASRYREMNTEAFF. In DNA, the CDR3 is TGTGCCAGCAGGTACAGGGAAATGAACACTGAAGCTTTCTTT. The full variable domain, with the rest looked up from reference TRBV2 and TRBJ1-1, is EPEVTQTPSHQVTQMGQEVILRCVPISNHLYFYWYRQILGQKVEFLVSFYNNEISEKSEIFDDQFSVERPDGSNFTLKIRSTKLEDSAMYFCASRYREMNTEAFFGQGTRLTVV.

The rearrangement joins TRBV29-1 to TRBJ1-4; D is ambiguous. The V gene's germline CDR1 is SQVTM and CDR2 ANQGSEA. V was trimmed by 4 bases and J by 2 bases, leaving 17 bases between them. The CDR3 is made up of 16 amino acids. For the CDR3, the DNA is TGCAGCGTTGTTCTTCCCATCGGAGGGACTAATGAAAAACTGTTTTTT. Amino acids: CSVVLPIGGTNEKLFF.

The chain carries TRBV10-3 and TRBJ2-7; TRBD2 matches at 7 bases. The germline CDR1 and CDR2 sequences are ENHRY and SYGVKD. The CDR3 totals 15 residues. The V gene end was trimmed by 4 bases and the J gene end by 4 bases; junction bases not matched to a gene: 10. The CDR3 DNA follows: TGTGCCATCAGTGGAGGGGCGGGAGCGTTTTACGAGCAGTACTTC. It codes for CAISGGAGAFYEQYF.

V gene TRBV7-3 combines with J gene TRBJ2-5, with 10 bases aligning to TRBD2. This CDR3 is 14 amino acids long. Germline V CDR1 and CDR2: SGHTA, FQGTGA. V lost 5 bases to trimming and J lost 1 base; unmatched junction nucleotides: 1. The CDR3 nucleotides are TGTGCCAGCAGCCCTAGCGGGAGCCAAGAGACCCAGTACTTC. Protein: CASSPSGSQETQYF.

V usage is TRBV5-1 and J usage is TRBJ1-2; a weak D match, TRBD1 (6 bases). There are 14 residues in the CDR3. The V end was cut by 0 bases, the J end by 5 bases, with 11 bases between. Germline V lookup: CDR1 SGHRS, CDR2 YFSETQ. In DNA, the CDR3 is TGCGCCAGCAGCTTGGAACAGGGAAGGTATGGCTACACCTTC. Protein: CASSLEQGRYGYTF.

This clone was counted a single time. This sequence joins TRBV7-6 and TRBJ2-1, with D perhaps TRBD2 (6 bases). The CDR3 spans 13 residues. Germline CDR1 and CDR2: SGHVS and FNYEAQ. Trimming took 6 bases from V and 6 from J, leaving 12 bases between them. The CDR3: CASRAGQGNEQFF. The CDR3 coding sequence is TGTGCCAGCAGGGCGGGGCAGGGCAATGAGCAGTTCTTC. Full variable domain (missing parts from reference TRBV7-6 and TRBJ2-1): GAGVSQSPRYKVTKRGQDVALRCDPISGHVSLYWYRQALGQGPEFLTYFNYEAQQDKSGLPNDRFSAERPEGSISTLTIQRTEQRDSAMYRCASRAGQGNEQFFGPGTRLTVL.

The chain carries TRBV5-8 and TRBJ2-7; 7 nucleotides align to TRBD1. The germline gives CDR1 SGHTS, CDR2 YDEGEE. This CDR3 comprises 14 residues. J lost 2 bases, V lost 2 bases, and 4 bases had no gene match. CDR3 residues: CASSLYRGAYEQYF. CDR3 nucleotides: TGTGCCAGCAGCTTATACAGGGGAGCCTACGAGCAGTACTTC.

The rearrangement uses TRBV19 and TRBJ2-5; D gene unclear. Between the trimmed V and J ends, which lost 3 bases and 5 bases, there was a span of 13 bases. Germline V gene lookup returns CDR1 LNHDA and CDR2 SQIVND (reference sequence). The CDR3 is 14 residues long. CDR3 residues: CASSIGALRETQYF. CDR3 coding DNA: TGTGCCAGTAGTATCGGAGCGCTGAGGGAGACCCAGTACTTC.